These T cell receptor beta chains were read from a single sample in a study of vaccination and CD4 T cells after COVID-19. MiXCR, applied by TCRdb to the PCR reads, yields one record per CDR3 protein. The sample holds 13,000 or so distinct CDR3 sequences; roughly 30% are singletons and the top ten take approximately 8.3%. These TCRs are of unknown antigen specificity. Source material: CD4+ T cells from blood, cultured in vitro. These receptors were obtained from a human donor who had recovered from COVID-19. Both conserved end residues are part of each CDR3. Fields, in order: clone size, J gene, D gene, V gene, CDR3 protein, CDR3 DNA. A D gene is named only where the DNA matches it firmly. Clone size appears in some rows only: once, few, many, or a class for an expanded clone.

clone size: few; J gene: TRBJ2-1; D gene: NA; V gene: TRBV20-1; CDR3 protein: CSATDPSPYNEQFF; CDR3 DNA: TGCAGTGCTACCGATCCTAGCCCTTACAATGAGCAGTTCTTC
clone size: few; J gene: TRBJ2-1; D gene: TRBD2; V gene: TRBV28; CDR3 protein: CASPTSGGYNEQFF; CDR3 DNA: TGTGCCAGCCCGACTAGCGGGGGATACAATGAGCAGTTCTTC
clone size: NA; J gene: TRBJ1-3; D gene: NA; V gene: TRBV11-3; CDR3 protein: CASSFTSIPGNTIYF; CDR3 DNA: TGTGCCAGCAGCTTTACTTCCATCCCTGGAAACACCATATATTTT
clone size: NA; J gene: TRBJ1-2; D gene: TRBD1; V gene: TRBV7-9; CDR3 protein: CATRASRDRGTNYGYTF; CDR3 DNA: TGTGCCACGCGAGCGTCCCGGGACAGGGGCACTAACTATGGCTACACCTTC
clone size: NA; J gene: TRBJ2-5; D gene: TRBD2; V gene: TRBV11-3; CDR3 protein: CVSSPRTSVEETQYF; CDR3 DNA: TGTGTCAGCAGCCCCAGGACTAGTGTCGAAGAGACCCAGTACTTC
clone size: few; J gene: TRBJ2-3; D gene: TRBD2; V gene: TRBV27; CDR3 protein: CASSSPRLAGGTQYF; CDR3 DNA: TGTGCCAGCAGTTCCCCTCGACTAGCTGGGGGTACGCAGTATTTT
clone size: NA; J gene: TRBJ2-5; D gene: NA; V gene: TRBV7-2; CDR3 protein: CASSLGRGSGVQETQYF; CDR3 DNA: TGTGCCAGCAGCTTAGGCAGGGGGTCGGGGGTACAAGAGACCCAGTACTTC
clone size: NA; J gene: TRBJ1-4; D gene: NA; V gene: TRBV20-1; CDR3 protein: CSARVLPLGEKLFF; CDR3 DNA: TGCAGTGCTAGGGTTCTACCCCTGGGGGAAAAACTGTTTTTT
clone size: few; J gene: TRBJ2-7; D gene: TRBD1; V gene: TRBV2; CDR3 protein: CASSERTGWGYEQYF; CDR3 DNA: TGTGCCAGCAGTGAAAGGACAGGATGGGGTTACGAGCAGTACTTC
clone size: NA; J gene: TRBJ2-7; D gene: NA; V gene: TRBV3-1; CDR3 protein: CASSQTNKGQYF; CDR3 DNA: TGTGCCAGCAGCCAGACCAACAAAGGGCAGTACTTC
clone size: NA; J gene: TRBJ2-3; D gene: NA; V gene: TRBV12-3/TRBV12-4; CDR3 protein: CASSLGPTADTQYF; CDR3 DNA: TGTGCCAGCAGTTTGGGACCTACGGCAGATACGCAGTATTTT
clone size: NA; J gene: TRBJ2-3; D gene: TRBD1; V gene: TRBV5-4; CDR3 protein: CASSSNRGADTQYF; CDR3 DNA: TGTGCCAGCAGCTCCAACAGGGGAGCAGATACGCAGTATTTT
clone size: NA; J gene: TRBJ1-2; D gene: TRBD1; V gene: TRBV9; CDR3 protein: CASGTGQIYGYTF; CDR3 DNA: TGTGCCAGCGGGACAGGGCAAATCTATGGCTACACCTTC
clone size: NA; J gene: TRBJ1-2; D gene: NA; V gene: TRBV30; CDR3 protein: CAWSGGVSGSGYTF; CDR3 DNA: TGTGCCTGGAGTGGGGGGGTTTCTGGCTCTGGCTACACCTTC
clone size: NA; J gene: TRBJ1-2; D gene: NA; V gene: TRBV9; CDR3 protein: CASSGGTVINYGYTF; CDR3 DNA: TGTGCCAGCAGCGGAGGGACGGTTATTAACTATGGCTACACCTTC
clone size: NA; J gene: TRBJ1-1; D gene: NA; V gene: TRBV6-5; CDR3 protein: CASSYSGVTEAFF; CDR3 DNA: TGTGCCAGCAGTTACTCGGGGGTAACTGAAGCTTTCTTT
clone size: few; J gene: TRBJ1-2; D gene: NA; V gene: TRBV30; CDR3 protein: CAWRPRLVLNYGYTF; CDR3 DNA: TGTGCCTGGAGGCCCCGCCTTGTATTGAACTATGGCTACACCTTC
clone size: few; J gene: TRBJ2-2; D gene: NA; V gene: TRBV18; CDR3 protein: CASSPPMEGGELFF; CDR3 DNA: TGTGCCAGCTCACCACCGATGGAGGGCGGGGAGCTGTTTTTT
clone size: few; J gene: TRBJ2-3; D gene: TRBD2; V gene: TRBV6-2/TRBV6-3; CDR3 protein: CASSLSSGRTDTQYF; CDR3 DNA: TGTGCCAGCAGTTTATCTTCCGGGAGGACAGATACGCAGTATTTT
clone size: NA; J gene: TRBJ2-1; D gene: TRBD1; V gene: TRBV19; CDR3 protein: CASSPTGARNEQFF; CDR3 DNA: TGTGCCAGTAGCCCGACAGGGGCTAGGAATGAGCAGTTCTTC
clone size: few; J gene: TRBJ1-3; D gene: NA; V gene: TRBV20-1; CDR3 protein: CSADRDSRSSGNTIYF; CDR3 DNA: TGCAGTGCTGACCGAGACAGCCGAAGCTCTGGAAACACCATATATTTT
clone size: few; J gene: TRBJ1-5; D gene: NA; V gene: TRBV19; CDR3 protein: CATKLEGGQPQHF; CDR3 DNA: TGTGCCACTAAACTGGAGGGAGGTCAGCCCCAGCATTTT
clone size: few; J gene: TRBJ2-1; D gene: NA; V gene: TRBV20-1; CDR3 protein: CSATIAKRNEQFF; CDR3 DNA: TGCAGTGCCACCATCGCGAAACGGAATGAGCAGTTCTTC
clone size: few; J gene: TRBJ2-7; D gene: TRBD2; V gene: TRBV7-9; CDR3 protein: CASGKGTSGSSYEQYF; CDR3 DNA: TGTGCCAGCGGCAAAGGGACTAGCGGGTCCTCCTACGAGCAGTACTTC
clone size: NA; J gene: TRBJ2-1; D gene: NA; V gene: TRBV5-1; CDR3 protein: CASSLGQTYNEQFF; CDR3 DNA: TGCGCCAGCAGCCTGGGACAAACCTACAATGAGCAGTTCTTC
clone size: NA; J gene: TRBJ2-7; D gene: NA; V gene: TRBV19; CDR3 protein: CASSLGAYEQYF; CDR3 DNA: TGTGCCAGTAGTTTAGGAGCCTACGAGCAGTACTTC
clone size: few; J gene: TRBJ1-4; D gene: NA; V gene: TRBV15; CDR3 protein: CATSRDWGRSQANEKLFF; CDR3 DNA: TGTGCCACCAGCAGAGATTGGGGGCGGTCGCAAGCGAATGAAAAACTGTTTTTT
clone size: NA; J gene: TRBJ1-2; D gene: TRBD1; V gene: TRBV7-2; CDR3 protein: CASSLVSIKRDSVFSTF; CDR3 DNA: TGTGCCAGCAGCTTAGTATCTATCAAAAGGGACAGCGTCTTTTCCACCTTC
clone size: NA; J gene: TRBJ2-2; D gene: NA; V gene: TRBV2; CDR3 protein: CASSDPGETGELFF; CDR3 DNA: TGTGCCAGCAGTGACCCCGGGGAGACCGGGGAGCTGTTTTTT
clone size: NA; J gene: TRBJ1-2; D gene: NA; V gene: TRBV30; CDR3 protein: CAWSVSSGRNGYTF; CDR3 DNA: TGTGCCTGGAGTGTGAGCTCTGGTAGAAACGGCTACACCTTC
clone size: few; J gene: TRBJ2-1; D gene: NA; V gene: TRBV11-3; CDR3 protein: CASSFLTETSSYNEQFF; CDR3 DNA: TGTGCCAGCAGCTTTTTGACAGAGACAAGCTCCTACAATGAGCAGTTCTTC
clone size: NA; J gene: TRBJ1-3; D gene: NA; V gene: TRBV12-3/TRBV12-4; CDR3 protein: CASRYLQGNTIYF; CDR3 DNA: TGTGCCAGTCGATACCTACAGGGAAACACCATATATTTT
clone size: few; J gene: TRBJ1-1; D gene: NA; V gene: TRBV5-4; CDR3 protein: CASSLGERERAFF; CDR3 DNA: TGTGCCAGCAGCTTGGGCGAGCGCGAGAGGGCTTTCTTT
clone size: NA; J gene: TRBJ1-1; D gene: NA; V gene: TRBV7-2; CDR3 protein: CASSLAAGSNTEAFF; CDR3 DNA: TGTGCCAGCAGCTTAGCAGCTGGCTCGAACACTGAAGCTTTCTTT
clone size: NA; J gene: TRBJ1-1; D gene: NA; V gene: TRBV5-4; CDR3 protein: CASSPQPGDTEAFF; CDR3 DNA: TGTGCCAGCAGCCCGCAGCCAGGGGACACTGAAGCTTTCTTT
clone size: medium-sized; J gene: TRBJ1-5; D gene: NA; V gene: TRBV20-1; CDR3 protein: CSASAGVDSNQPQHF; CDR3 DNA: TGCAGTGCGTCGGCTGGGGTCGATAGCAATCAGCCCCAGCATTTT
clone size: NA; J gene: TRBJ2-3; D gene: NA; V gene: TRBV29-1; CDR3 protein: CSAEGGGYTSTDTQYF; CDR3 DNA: TGCAGCGCTGAGGGTGGCGGATACACTAGCACAGATACGCAGTATTTT
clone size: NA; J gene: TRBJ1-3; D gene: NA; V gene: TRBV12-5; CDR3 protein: CASAQGVSGNTIYF; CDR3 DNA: TGTGCTAGTGCCCAGGGAGTCTCTGGAAACACCATATATTTT
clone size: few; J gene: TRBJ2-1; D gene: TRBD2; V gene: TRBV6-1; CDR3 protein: CANRGGGSYNEQFF; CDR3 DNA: TGTGCCAACCGGGGCGGGGGGTCCTACAATGAGCAGTTCTTC